The clone carrying this T cell receptor (beta chain) came up many times. Its antigen is undetermined. This sample was taken from a study of neurological immune-mediated disorders. The cDNA was synthesized by means of template-switch 5'RACE, which was carried out with 10-nucleotide random UMIs. TCRdb recomputed calls from the 5' RACE reads with MiXCR, one row per CDR3 protein. The sample comprises some 70,000 distinct CDR3 sequences, 4.5% to 5.5% of which are singletons, and approximately 7% rests with the top ten. V lost 7 bases and J lost 4; bases outside the gene matches: 3. Germline V CDR1 and CDR2: MGHRA, YSYEKL. The CDR3 extends over 13 amino acids. Study-level results: A possible signature appeared as one related-CDR3 cluster, in which phylogenetic grouping placed the repertoires of 18 of 34 multiple sclerosis patients.

The clonotype comes from a man aged 25-40 years with multiple sclerosis. Sequenced input: PBMCs. The chain joins TRBV4-1 to TRBJ2-3; 9 bases fit TRBD2. CDR3 region: CASTSGVADTQYF. The CDR3 nucleotides are TGCGCCAGCACTAGCGGGGTCGCAGATACGCAGTATTTT.